The T cell receptor beta chain under discussion was sequenced for a study of tumor-infiltrating lymphocytes in localized non-small cell lung cancer. Data came from immunoSEQ multiplex PCR; TCRdb stores just in-frame clones and leaves some out. The sample records about 14,000 clones, 65% to 75% being singletons. The V gene lost 0 bases and the J gene lost 1 base, with 10 bases spanning the gap. Germline V lookup: CDR1 SGHRS, CDR2 YFSETQ. The CDR3 spans 15 residues. General study points: Each assay used a separate piece of the same tissue.

To note about this clone: Its antigen remains unidentified.

This clonotype was obtained from a human donor with non-small cell lung cancer. Sequences were obtained from lung tumor tissue. This chain links TRBV5-1 with TRBJ1-1; D may be TRBD1 (5 bases). In DNA, the CDR3 is TGCGCCAGCAGCTTGGGGTGGGGGGAGAACACTGAAGCTTTCTTT. This translates into CASSLGWGENTEAFF.